One and the same sample provided the 3 T cell receptor beta chains below, sequenced in a study of T cell responses to AZD1222 COVID-19 vaccine (dated by TCRdb to 2020 to 2022). Preparation of the library involved the immunoSEQ multiplex PCR assay. TCRdb provides this immuneACCESS table in a form limited to in-frame rearrangements. Some clones are lacking; in checked studies, under half of them reflect an unresolved V gene, and why the rest are absent is not known. The sample has 140,000 to 150,000 clones on record, roughly 89% of them singletons. The top ten constitute 7% to 9% of the sample. The time point label of this sample denotes: about 28 days (+/-7) after the second vaccine dose. The treatment or condition label here, explained by the study, means: meningococcal conjugate vaccine given as trial control. Material: peripheral blood, obtained 28 days after the second dose of the MenACWY control vaccine. These receptors were obtained from an adult who received the MenACWY meningococcal vaccine as a control.

The chain is built from TRBV19 and TRBJ2-2, with 7 nucleotides matching TRBD1. Unmatched junction bases numbered 4, after V lost 5 bases and J lost 10 bases. The V gene's germline CDR1 is LNHDA and CDR2 SQIVND (reference sequence). This CDR3 is built from 12 residues. The CDR3 loop reads CASSLGGQELFF. The CDR3 region has the DNA TGTGCCAGTAGTTTAGGGGGCCAGGAGCTGTTTTTT.

J is TRBJ2-3 and V is TRBV3-1 (or the pseudogene TRBV3-2); D gene unclear. Trimming took off 2 bases at V and 0 bases at J, with 9 bases between the two ends. From germline, CDR1 is LGHDT and CDR2 YNNKEL (reference sequence). The CDR3 extends over 15 amino acids. For the CDR3, the DNA is TGTGCCAGCAGCCAATACGGAACTAGCACAGATACGCAGTATTTT. Translating it yields CASSQYGTSTDTQYF.

This chain links TRBV28 with TRBJ2-2, with TRBD1 identical over 9 bases. CDR1 and CDR2 (germline): MDHEN, SYDVKM. The CDR3 runs to 16 residues. V lost 3 bases and J lost 5; bases outside the gene matches: 7. The DNA of the CDR3 is TGTGCCAGCAGTTTTAGGGGACAGGGAAGGACCGGGGAGCTGTTTTTT. It yields the protein CASSFRGQGRTGELFF.